The 32 T cell receptor beta chains reported below all come from one sample, sequenced in a study of shared clonotypes between healthy human individuals. TCRdb's table, derived via immunoSEQ multiplex PCR, lists solely in-frame clones and lacks some. The table records under 600,000 clones, around 97% of them present only once. Sequencing input: naive CD4+ T cells sorted from blood. Subset here: CD45RA+ positively selected. These receptors all stem from a woman in her twenties or thirties in good health.

The chain recombines TRBV5-4 with TRBJ2-1; TRBD2 matches at 9 bases. The CDR3 is 15 residues long. With 4 bases clipped from V and 4 bases from J, the junction kept 6 bases outside the gene matches. Germline values: CDR1 SGHNT, CDR2 YYREEE (reference sequence). The CDR3 DNA follows: TGTGCCAGCAGCGACAAGCGGGAGGTATACAATGAGCAGTTCTTC. It is translated as CASSDKREVYNEQFF.

V and J are TRBV13 and TRBJ1-1; tentatively, D is TRBD1 (5 bases). The CDR3 extends over 15 amino acids. CDR1 is PRHDT, CDR2 FYEKMQ, per germline (reference sequence). Trimming removed 3 bases from V and 5 bases from J, with 16 bases in between. CDR3 sequence: CASSFQRPGGTEAFF. Here the CDR3 DNA reads TGTGCCAGCAGCTTCCAACGTCCCGGGGGGACTGAAGCTTTCTTT.

This clone was seen once. The chain links TRBV28 to TRBJ1-1; TRBD1 is a possible D gene (6 bases). Trimming took off 6 bases at V and 3 bases at J, with 14 bases between the two ends. This CDR3 comprises 14 residues. Per the germline V gene, CDR1 is MDHEN and CDR2 is SYDVKM. The CDR3: CASSLHTGYTEAFF. DNA for the CDR3: TGTGCCAGCAGCCTACATACAGGGTACACTGAAGCTTTCTTT.

This clone was found once. The rearrangement joins TRBV10-1 to TRBJ2-5; D is undetermined. Germline CDR1 WNHNN, CDR2 SYGVQD (reference sequence). Deletions cut 4 bases from V and 4 bases from J, with 13 bases between. The CDR3 consists of 14 residues. The CDR3 bases are TGCGCCAGCAGTGCAATGGGAATGGGAGAGACCCAGTACTTC. It encodes CASSAMGMGETQYF.

This chain links TRBV6-5 with TRBJ1-2, with D unclear. V lost 0 bases and J 3 bases, leaving 11 bases between the germline ends. Germline V gene data show CDR1 as MNHEY and CDR2 as SVGAGI. The CDR3 length is 15 residues. The CDR3, as DNA: TGTGCCAGCAGTTACTCGTCCGATCACGACTATGGCTACACCTTC. Protein sequence: CASSYSSDHDYGYTF.

The CDR3 protein is CASSRGAGGTDTQYF. The CDR3 DNA reads as TGTGCCAGCAGTCGTGGAGCGGGGGGGACAGATACGCAGTATTTT. The rearrangement uses TRBV6-1 and TRBJ2-3, with TRBD2 matching over 10 bases. Looked up from germline, CDR1 is MNHNS and CDR2 is SASEGT. This CDR3 has 15 residues. Trimming at V came to 5 bases and at J to 3 bases, leaving 5 bases not matched to a gene.

The chain combines TRBV28 with TRBJ2-2, with TRBD2 matching over 8 bases. V was clipped by 2 bases and J by 4 bases; unmatched bases: 9. The CDR3 covers 17 residues. CDR1 is MDHEN and CDR2 is SYDVKM in the germline V gene. The CDR3 reads CASSLRRLAYFTGELFF. In DNA, the CDR3 is TGTGCCAGCAGTTTACGGCGACTAGCGTATTTCACCGGGGAGCTGTTTTTT.

The rearrangement links TRBV5-1 to TRBJ2-3; maybe TRBD1 (6 bases). Germline assignment: CDR1 SGHRS and CDR2 YFSETQ. Between the trimmed V and J ends, which lost 4 bases and 5 bases, there was a span of 26 bases. CDR3 length: 18 residues. The CDR3 is CASSTRQDRRSQKDTQYF. DNA for the CDR3: TGCGCCAGCAGCACCCGTCAAGACAGGAGGTCCCAGAAAGATACGCAGTATTTT.

V gene TRBV27 combines with J gene TRBJ1-2, with no clear D. Deletions cut 6 bases from V and 2 bases from J, with 7 bases between. The CDR3 runs 12 residues. Germline CDR1 and CDR2: MNHEY and SMNVEV (reference sequence). CDR3 in DNA: TGTGCCAGCAGGACGGAGAACTATGGCTACACCTTC. It is translated as CASRTENYGYTF.

The V and J genes are TRBV5-8 and TRBJ2-1, with 13 bases matching TRBD2. Germline lookup yields CDR1 SGHTS and CDR2 YDEGEE. This CDR3 contains 18 residues. Trimming at V came to 0 bases and at J to 6 bases, leaving 9 bases not matched to a gene. CDR3 coding DNA: TGTGCCAGCAGCTTGGGACAGCTAGGACTAGCGGGAGTCAATGAGCAGTTCTTC. Residues: CASSLGQLGLAGVNEQFF.

The gene calls are TRBV28 and TRBJ2-1, with D maybe TRBD2 (6 bases). This CDR3 has 14 residues. The V end was cut by 6 bases, the J end by 5 bases, with 14 bases between. Germline V gives CDR1 MDHEN, CDR2 SYDVKM. The CDR3, as DNA: TGTGCCAGCAGAAGCGGGTGGGCACACAATGAGCAGTTCTTC. It encodes CASRSGWAHNEQFF.

This sequence joins TRBV5-4 and TRBJ2-7, with a tentative D call TRBD2 (6 bases). V was trimmed by 4 bases and J by 7 bases, leaving 18 bases between them. The CDR3 covers 14 residues. Germline CDR1 is SGHNT and CDR2 is YYREEE (reference sequence). The CDR3 sequence is CASSPAPGSQEQYF. As DNA, the CDR3 is TGTGCCAGCAGCCCTGCTCCCGGGAGTCAGGAGCAGTACTTC.

This chain connects TRBV13 to TRBJ2-7, with D possibly being TRBD1 (6 bases). V gave up 3 bases and J gave up 7 bases, with 13 bases separating them. CDR1 is PRHDT and CDR2 is FYEKMQ in the germline V gene (reference sequence). There are 13 residues in the CDR3. For the CDR3, the DNA is TGTGCCAGCAGCTTTCTAGGGGGTAATGAGCAGTACTTC. It translates to CASSFLGGNEQYF.

The chain carries TRBV7-3 and TRBJ2-5; a possible D gene is TRBD1 (5 bases). Trimming shortened V by 2 bases and J by 5 bases, and 9 bases separated the two germline ends. The germline gives CDR1 SGHTA, CDR2 FQGTGA. The CDR3 loop spans 13 amino acids. The CDR3 DNA reads TGTGCCAGCAGCTTAGACAGTGGGGAGACCCAGTACTTC. It translates to CASSLDSGETQYF. The whole variable domain, remainder taken from reference TRBV7-3 and TRBJ2-5, is GAGVSQTPSNKVTEKGKYVELRCDPISGHTALYWYRQSLGQGPEFLIYFQGTGAADDSGLPNDRFFAVRPEGSVSTLKIQRTERGDSAVYLCASSLDSGETQYFGPGTRLLVL.

In this sample, this clone turned up once. The J gene is TRBJ1-5, the V gene TRBV25-1, with TRBD1 as a possible D gene (6 bases). This CDR3 region has 14 residues. Trimming stripped 2 bases from V and 7 bases from J, with 12 bases between. Per germline, CDR1 MGHDK and CDR2 SYGVNS. The DNA of the CDR3 is TGTGCCAGCAGTGAAGCTGCAGGGGAGCAGCCCCAGCATTTT. Protein product: CASSEAAGEQPQHF.

The chain couples TRBV7-9 to TRBJ2-2; D may be TRBD2 (6 bases). The germline gives CDR1 SEHNR, CDR2 FQNEAQ (reference sequence). This CDR3 contains 15 residues. Trimming shortened V by 2 bases and J by 2 bases, and 9 bases separated the two germline ends. The CDR3 is CASSLTGDNTGELFF. CDR3 nucleotide sequence: TGTGCCAGCAGCTTAACGGGAGATAACACCGGGGAGCTGTTTTTT.

The V and J genes are TRBV7-9 and TRBJ2-5; the D is unclear. The CDR3 sequence is 15 residues long. The germline V gene encodes CDR1 SEHNR and CDR2 FQNEAQ (reference sequence). V lost 3 bases to trimming and J lost 1 base, with 12 bases between them. The CDR3 region is CASSFEVQFQETQYF. The CDR3, as DNA: TGTGCCAGCAGCTTTGAAGTTCAATTCCAAGAGACCCAGTACTTC.

In this sample, this clone turned up once. The rearrangement links TRBV19 to TRBJ2-5; possible D gene TRBD2, 5 bases. V was pared by 10 bases and J by 5 bases, with 17 bases between. The CDR3 is 13 residues long. Germline V gene data show CDR1 as LNHDA and CDR2 as SQIVND (reference sequence). CDR3 protein: CATSEGIGETQYF. The DNA for the CDR3 is TGTGCCACAAGCGAGGGAATCGGGGAGACCCAGTACTTC.

This clone is a singleton in its sample. DNA for the CDR3: TGTGCCAGCAGCCACACAGCTAACTCTGGAAACACCATATATTTT. Amino acid sequence: CASSHTANSGNTIYF. This chain uses TRBV7-2 with TRBJ1-3; D not certain. CDR1 is SGHTA, CDR2 FQGNSA, per germline. The CDR3 totals 15 residues. V was shortened by 5 bases and J by 0 bases, with 11 bases between the two germline ends.

The gene calls are TRBV6-1 and TRBJ2-1, with 12 bases identical to TRBD2. The V gene's germline CDR1 is MNHNS and CDR2 SASEGT. This CDR3 has 15 amino acids. V lost 7 bases, J lost 6 bases, and 7 bases stayed unmatched. The CDR3 spells CASMPGLAGPNEQFF. CDR3 coding DNA: TGTGCCAGCATGCCGGGACTAGCGGGCCCCAATGAGCAGTTCTTC.

J is TRBJ2-5 and V is TRBV7-7; tentatively, D is TRBD1 (6 bases). V was cut by 4 bases and J by 4 bases, with 13 bases left in between. There are 14 residues in the CDR3. Germline V gene data show CDR1 as SSHAT and CDR2 as FNYEAQ (reference sequence). In DNA, the CDR3 is TGTGCCAGCAGCTCCAAACAGGGTGGAGAGACCCAGTACTTC. Residues: CASSSKQGGETQYF.

This chain links TRBV21-1 with TRBJ1-1. TRBV21-1 is tagged as a pseudogene. CDR3 length equals 13 residues. Written as DNA, the CDR3 is TGTGCCAGCAGCGCTAACGTGAACACTGAAGCTTTCTTT. It codes for CASSANVNTEAFF.

J is TRBJ1-3 and V is TRBV28, with a tentative D call TRBD1 (5 bases). The CDR3 length is 16 residues. Germline V gene sequence: CDR1 MDHEN, CDR2 SYDVKM. Trimming pared 3 bases from V and 4 bases from J, leaving 16 bases between. CDR3 nucleotides: TGTGCCAGCAGTTTGTTTCAGGGCTCGAGAGGAAACACCATATATTTT. Translated: CASSLFQGSRGNTIYF.

The rearrangement joins TRBV5-1 to TRBJ2-3, with D uncertain. Germline V CDR1 and CDR2: SGHRS, YFSETQ. This CDR3 has 12 amino acids. Trimming removed 7 bases at V and 4 bases at J, with 10 bases between. Here the CDR3 reads CASHTGADTQYF. The DNA for the CDR3 is TGCGCCAGCCACACGGGCGCAGATACGCAGTATTTT.

The chain uses TRBV18 and TRBJ2-7, with 9 bases matching TRBD1. After removal of 4 bases from V and 5 bases from J, the junction contained 9 bases not matched to a gene. Germline V lookup: CDR1 KGHSH, CDR2 LQKENI. The CDR3 has 15 residues. The CDR3 reads CASSQVGGQGHEQYF. The CDR3, as DNA: TGTGCCAGCTCACAGGTAGGGGGACAGGGACACGAGCAGTACTTC.

The chain combines TRBV11-1 with TRBJ2-3; weak D call: TRBD1 (6 bases). CDR3 length: 16 residues. The V end was cut by 6 bases, the J end by 2 bases, with 18 bases between. CDR1 and CDR2 from the germline V gene are SGHAT and FQDESV (reference sequence). DNA for the CDR3: TGTGCCAGCAGGGGGCAGGGAAAGGGGGACACAGATACGCAGTATTTT. Protein sequence: CASRGQGKGDTDTQYF.

With regard to this clone: This same CDR3 is encoded by further DNA sequences in the sample. The V and J genes are TRBV5-1 and TRBJ2-3; no definite D call. The CDR3 loop spans 15 amino acids. Per the germline V gene, CDR1 is SGHRS and CDR2 is YFSETQ. Deletions cut 0 bases from V and 0 bases from J, with 8 bases between. CDR3 nucleotides: TGCGCCAGCAGCTTGGATGGCGGCAGCACAGATACGCAGTATTTT. Its translation is CASSLDGGSTDTQYF.

J is TRBJ2-7 and V is TRBV28; no clear D gene. Trimming left V 6 bases short and J 6 bases short, with 9 bases between. The CDR3 has 11 amino acids. The germline gives CDR1 MDHEN, CDR2 SYDVKM. CDR3 amino acids: CASRTPREQYF. DNA for the CDR3: TGTGCCAGCAGGACCCCGCGCGAGCAGTACTTC.

The rearrangement links TRBV15 to TRBJ2-7, with no clear D. Germline-derived CDR1 and CDR2 are LNHNV and YYDKDF (reference sequence). The length of the CDR3 is 13 residues. Trimming took 1 base from V and 2 from J, leaving 6 bases between them. The CDR3 reads CATSRGPPYEQYF. The CDR3 bases are TGTGCCACCAGCAGAGGGCCACCCTACGAGCAGTACTTC.

Note on this clone: Other DNA sequences in this specimen translate into the identical CDR3. The chain joins TRBV28 to TRBJ2-7; a possible D gene is TRBD2 (5 bases). Trimming left V 2 bases short and J 3 bases short, with 5 bases between. CDR1 and CDR2 (germline): MDHEN, SYDVKM. This CDR3 has 12 residues. The CDR3 nucleotides are TGTGCCAGCAGTTTAGGAGGCTACGAGCAGTACTTC. As protein: CASSLGGYEQYF.

The chain carries TRBV6-5 and TRBJ2-3; TRBD2 matches 10 bases. Losses at the gene ends were 5 bases for V and 5 bases for J; bases not matched to a gene: 7. CDR1 is MNHEY, CDR2 SVGAGI, per germline. The CDR3 spans 15 residues. DNA for the CDR3: TGTGCCAGCAGTCGAGCGGGAGGGGAAAGAGATACGCAGTATTTT. Protein sequence: CASSRAGGERDTQYF.

CDR3 sequence (DNA): TGTGCCTGGAGCGGACGCGGATCTAGGGCTGAAGCTTTCTTT. The encoded protein is CAWSGRGSRAEAFF. The chain joins TRBV30 to TRBJ1-1; D is unresolved. The germline gives CDR1 GTSNPN, CDR2 SVGIG (reference sequence). V dropped 3 bases and J dropped 6 bases, with 17 bases sitting between them. This CDR3 contains 14 residues.